The 2 T cell receptor beta chains listed next were all sequenced from one sample in a study of blood T cells in healthy people across ages (dated by TCRdb to the mid-2010s). The library relied on 5' RACE. Reads for this sample came from an Illumina HiSeq 2500. A second roughly 6 to 11 cycle PCR used a sample-barcoded 5' primer and a J-beta primer mix. TCRdb took the public reads, trimmed them with fastp at Q25, ran MiXCR for clone calling and kept in-frame beta chains. Identical CDR3 proteins give one entry, which carries the most common genes and DNA. The sample data list over 600,000 distinct CDR3 sequences, and around 50% of these were observed just once. Roughly 18% of the sample lies in the top ten. Sequencing used blood. The receptors come from a man older than 75 in good health.

The chain is built from TRBV7-8 and TRBJ1-5; a possible D gene is TRBD1 (6 bases). Germline loops: CDR1 SGHVS, CDR2 FQNEAQ. The V end was cut by 0 bases, the J end by 0 bases, with 15 bases between. The CDR3 loop spans 18 amino acids. DNA of the CDR3: TGTGCCAGCAGCTTAGCCTCAGGGGCGGAGGATAGCAATCAGCCCCAGCATTTT. Protein sequence: CASSLASGAEDSNQPQHF.

The V and J genes are TRBV4-2 and TRBJ2-1; D gene unclear. The CDR3 spans 15 residues. Germline V gene sequence: CDR1 LGHNA, CDR2 YNFKEQ. The V end lost 1 base, the J end lost 6 bases, and 13 bases lay between the germline ends. The CDR3 DNA follows: TGTGCCAGCAGCCAAGGGACCACCCTCAGCAATGAGCAGTTCTTC. Its translation: CASSQGTTLSNEQFF.